Listed below are T cell receptor beta chains from one sample, sequenced in a study of cytomegalovirus exposure and HLA in healthy donors. Only in-frame clones appear in the TCRdb table, and some are missing; sequencing was by immunoSEQ multiplex PCR. Of 150,000 to 250,000 clones in the sample, about 80% were seen once. The sequenced sample was PBMCs. These receptors were taken from a man under 40 in good health and CMV-seronegative. Each CDR3 is given with its conserved first and last residue. D genes are given only for firm matches. Clone size appears in some rows only: once, few, many, or a class for an expanded clone.

v_call,d_call,j_call,cdr3_length,clone_size,cdr3_aa,cdr3_nt
TRBV6-5,NA,TRBJ2-5,14,NA,CASTLGQGGETQYF,TGTGCCAGCACCCTGGGGCAGGGTGGAGAGACCCAGTACTTC
TRBV28,NA,TRBJ1-1,15,NA,CASSSGGAPNTEAFF,TGTGCCAGCAGTTCCGGGGGGGCCCCCAACACTGAAGCTTTCTTT
TRBV7-9,NA,TRBJ1-1,15,once,CASSFRPGASTEAFF,TGTGCCAGCAGCTTTCGGCCAGGGGCTAGCACTGAAGCTTTCTTT
TRBV27,NA,TRBJ1-5,11,NA,CASSHNQPQHF,TGTGCCAGCTCCCACAATCAGCCCCAGCATTTT
TRBV5-1,NA,TRBJ2-3,13,NA,CASSHPQTDTQYF,TGCGCCAGCAGCCACCCCCAGACAGATACGCAGTATTTT
TRBV7-6,TRBD2,TRBJ2-1,15,NA,CASSPWTSDYNEQFF,TGTGCCAGCAGCCCATGGACTAGCGACTACAATGAGCAGTTCTTC
TRBV28,NA,TRBJ1-3,16,NA,CASIDGGGPPGNTIYF,TGTGCCAGCATCGACGGGGGGGGGCCGCCTGGAAACACCATATATTTT
TRBV2,NA,TRBJ1-5,16,once,CASSEGRAGGNQPQHF,TGTGCCAGCAGTGAAGGGAGAGCAGGGGGCAATCAGCCCCAGCATTTT
TRBV5-1,TRBD1,TRBJ2-7,14,NA,CASSFGTGAYEQYF,TGCGCCAGCAGCTTCGGGACAGGCGCCTACGAGCAGTACTTC
TRBV10-3,TRBD1,TRBJ2-5,14,NA,CAISDDRGWETQYF,TGTGCCATCAGTGACGACAGGGGGTGGGAGACCCAGTACTTC
TRBV6-6,NA,TRBJ1-3,15,once,CASSYSIDIGNTIYF,TGTGCCAGCAGTTACTCCATTGACATCGGAAACACCATATATTTT
TRBV7-9,NA,TRBJ1-2,13,NA,CASSRDNNYGYTF,TGTGCCAGCAGCCGGGACAATAACTATGGCTACACCTTC
TRBV30,TRBD1,TRBJ2-7,14,NA,CAWSVWDRTYEQYF,TGTGCCTGGAGTGTATGGGACAGGACGTACGAGCAGTACTTC
TRBV11-3,TRBD2,TRBJ2-5,15,NA,CASSQGLAGQETQYF,TGTGCCAGCAGCCAGGGACTAGCGGGTCAAGAGACCCAGTACTTC
TRBV5-1,TRBD2,TRBJ2-7,18,NA,CASSSGLAGGPVVYEQYF,TGCGCCAGCAGCTCTGGACTAGCGGGAGGGCCGGTAGTCTACGAGCAGTACTTC
TRBV19,TRBD1,TRBJ1-5,13,NA,CASSYRGNQPQHF,TGTGCCAGTAGTTACAGGGGTAATCAGCCCCAGCATTTT
TRBV5-1,NA,TRBJ2-1,15,once,CASSLGFYSTNEQFF,TGCGCCAGCAGCTTGGGTTTTTACTCTACCAATGAGCAGTTCTTC
TRBV5-1,NA,TRBJ2-5,15,once,CASSLNGVAQETQYF,TGCGCCAGCAGCTTAAACGGGGTAGCACAAGAGACCCAGTACTTC
TRBV28,NA,TRBJ2-3,14,NA,CASSLPQMTDTQYF,TGTGCCAGCAGTTTACCGCAGATGACAGATACGCAGTATTTT
TRBV4-1,NA,TRBJ1-1,13,once,CASSRLRDTEAFF,TGCGCCAGCAGCCGACTCCGGGACACTGAAGCTTTCTTT
TRBV19,NA,TRBJ2-7,14,NA,CASSIGLATYEQYF,TGTGCCAGTAGTATAGGGCTAGCGACCTACGAGCAGTACTTC
TRBV6-1,NA,TRBJ2-5,13,NA,CASRDRGQETQYF,TGTGCCAGCAGGGACAGAGGTCAAGAGACCCAGTACTTC
TRBV6-5,TRBD1,TRBJ1-4,15,once,CASSYSQGGEEKLFF,TGTGCCAGCAGTTACTCACAGGGGGGAGAGGAAAAACTGTTTTTT
TRBV18,TRBD1,TRBJ1-1,14,NA,CASSSTGGNTEAFF,TGTGCCAGCTCCTCGACAGGGGGCAACACTGAAGCTTTCTTT
TRBV6-1,TRBD2,TRBJ2-1,15,NA,CASSGGGLGFDEQFF,TGTGCCAGCAGCGGGGGGGGACTAGGCTTCGATGAGCAGTTCTTC
TRBV4-1,TRBD2,TRBJ2-7,15,NA,CASSQRLAGPHEQYF,TGCGCCAGCAGCCAGAGACTAGCGGGCCCCCACGAGCAGTACTTC
TRBV7-9,NA,TRBJ2-3,18,NA,CASSLLSHEGGSTDTQYF,TGTGCCAGCAGCTTACTCTCCCATGAGGGCGGATCGACAGATACGCAGTATTTT
TRBV7-2,NA,TRBJ1-2,14,NA,CASSRDRANYGYTF,TGTGCCAGCAGCCGCGACAGAGCTAACTATGGCTACACCTTC
TRBV28,NA,TRBJ1-2,12,NA,CASQIVTGGYTF,TGTGCCAGTCAAATCGTAACGGGTGGCTACACCTTC
TRBV10-1,NA,TRBJ2-7,14,NA,CASSESGVRGEQYF,TGCGCCAGCAGTGAGTCAGGGGTTAGAGGCGAGCAGTACTTC
TRBV10-3,NA,TRBJ1-1,16,NA,CAISDKSTGWNTEAFF,TGTGCCATCAGTGACAAGTCGACAGGATGGAACACTGAAGCTTTCTTT
TRBV27,TRBD1,TRBJ1-2,15,few,CASSTGQGAFPGYTF,TGTGCCAGCAGTACCGGACAGGGGGCTTTTCCTGGCTACACCTTC
TRBV5-4,TRBD2,TRBJ2-3,15,NA,CASNLGTSGSDTQYF,TGTGCCAGCAACTTGGGGACTAGCGGATCAGATACGCAGTATTTT
TRBV7-2,TRBD1,TRBJ1-1,13,NA,CASSYDRDTEAFF,TGTGCCAGCAGCTACGACAGGGACACTGAAGCTTTCTTT
TRBV5-1,TRBD1,TRBJ1-1,16,NA,CASSQGTGSLGTEAFF,TGCGCCAGCAGCCAAGGGACAGGTAGTTTGGGCACTGAAGCTTTCTTT
TRBV25-1,TRBD2,TRBJ2-3,15,NA,CASSASSGRTDTQYF,TGTGCCAGCAGTGCATCTAGCGGGAGGACAGATACGCAGTATTTT
TRBV6-1,NA,TRBJ1-2,12,NA,CASSGTVYGYTF,TGTGCCAGCAGTGGAACAGTCTATGGCTACACCTTC
TRBV25-1,NA,TRBJ2-2,14,NA,CASSVGASTGELFF,TGTGCCAGCAGTGTAGGGGCAAGCACCGGGGAGCTGTTTTTT
TRBV4-1,TRBD1,TRBJ1-4,16,NA,CASSQSLGQINEKLFF,TGCGCCAGCAGCCAATCTCTGGGACAGATTAATGAAAAACTGTTTTTT
TRBV11-1,TRBD1,TRBJ1-6,15,few,CASSPAGQGSSPLHF,TGTGCCAGCAGCCCTGCGGGACAGGGTTCCTCACCCCTCCACTTT
TRBV5-1,TRBD2,TRBJ2-5,17,once,CASSLIGSGREQETQYF,TGCGCCAGCAGCTTGATCGGTAGCGGGAGGGAACAAGAGACCCAGTACTTC